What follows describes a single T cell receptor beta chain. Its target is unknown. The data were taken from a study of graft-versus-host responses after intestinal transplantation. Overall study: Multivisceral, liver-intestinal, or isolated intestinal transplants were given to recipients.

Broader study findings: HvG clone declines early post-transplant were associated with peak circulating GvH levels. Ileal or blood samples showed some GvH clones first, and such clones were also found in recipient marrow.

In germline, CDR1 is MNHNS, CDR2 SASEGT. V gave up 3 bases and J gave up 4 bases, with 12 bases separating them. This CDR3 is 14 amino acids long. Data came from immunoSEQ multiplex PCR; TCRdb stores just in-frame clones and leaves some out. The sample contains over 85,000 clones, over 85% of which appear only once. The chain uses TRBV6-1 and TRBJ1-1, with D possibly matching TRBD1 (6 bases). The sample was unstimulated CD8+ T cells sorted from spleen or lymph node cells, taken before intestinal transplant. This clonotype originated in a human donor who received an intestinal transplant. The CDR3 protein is CASSEWGRGTEAFF. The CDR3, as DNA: TGTGCCAGCAGTGAGTGGGGGCGCGGCACTGAAGCTTTCTTT.